What follows are 4 T cell receptor beta chains derived from one specimen sequenced in a study of blood T cells in healthy people across ages. Using a J-beta primer mix together with a sample-barcoded 5' primer, a second PCR was run for about 7 to 12 cycles. TCRdb fed the 5' RACE reads into MiXCR, producing one record per CDR3 protein. The profile shows 1.2 million to 1.5 million distinct CDR3 sequences, approximately 59% of them singletons. The sequencing sample was made of blood. Receptors were obtained from a man in his late teens or twenties in good health.

The chain recombines TRBV5-1 with TRBJ2-5, with 16 bases fitting TRBD2. Germline lookup yields CDR1 SGHRS and CDR2 YFSETQ. This CDR3 spans 17 amino acids. Germline trimming cut 4 bases from V and 0 bases from J; bases unmatched to any gene: 3. CDR3 DNA: TGCGCCAGCAGCCCGGGACTAGCGGGAGGGTACCAAGAGACCCAGTACTTC. Encoded protein: CASSPGLAGGYQETQYF.

This clonotype was picked up a small number of times. The rearrangement uses TRBV15 and TRBJ1-6, with 8 nucleotides matching TRBD1. The J segment lost 8 bases and the V segment lost 4 bases, leaving 10 bases of the junction unmatched. Germline values: CDR1 LNHNV, CDR2 YYDKDF (reference sequence). CDR3 length equals 16 residues. In DNA, the CDR3 is TGTGCCACCAGCACCTCTGCCGGGACAGGAGATTCACCCCTCCACTTT. Translation gives CATSTSAGTGDSPLHF.

The chain recombines TRBV29-1 with TRBJ2-7; no clear D gene. V gave up 0 bases and J gave up 3 bases, with 9 bases separating them. This CDR3 contains 13 residues. Looked up from germline, CDR1 is SQVTM and CDR2 is ANQGSEA. The CDR3 nucleotides read TGCAGCGTTGAAGATCAGGACCACTACGAGCAGTACTTC. It codes for CSVEDQDHYEQYF.

The gene calls are TRBV12-3 or TRBV12-4 and TRBJ2-1, with 7 bases aligning to TRBD2. Trimming at V came to 8 bases and at J to 0 bases, leaving 4 bases not matched to a gene. CDR3 size: 14 residues. CDR3 bases: TGTGCCAGCCGGACTAGGTCCTCCTACAATGAGCAGTTCTTC. This sequence encodes CASRTRSSYNEQFF.